This T cell receptor (beta chain) was observed in a study of blood T cell repertoires in COVID-19. Using immunoSEQ multiplex PCR, the repertoire was profiled, and TCRdb retains in-frame clones only, with some absent. Altogether fewer than 350,000 clones are present, 85% being singletons, with the ten largest covering under 2%. This CDR3 is built from 13 residues. V lost 5 bases and J lost 9; bases outside the gene matches: 4. Participants were aged roughly 18 to 90 years, lived in some 23 US areas, and enrolled virtually. The specimen sequenced was PBMCs or T cells enriched from blood (not recorded which). The gene calls are TRBV12-3 or TRBV12-4 and TRBJ2-1, with 10 bases matching TRBD2. The receptor's source is a woman aged 25 to 39 who had been exposed to COVID-19. CDR3 sequence reads: CASSDGTSVEQFF. CDR3 DNA sequence: TGTGCCAGCAGTGATGGGACTAGCGTTGAGCAGTTCTTC.